The next 30 T cell receptor beta chains were all read from a single sample in a study of CD4 T cells in relation to SARS-CoV-2 and coronaviruses. The data were produced by immunoSEQ multiplex PCR, yet TCRdb's version contains in-frame clones alone and is incomplete. The sample includes about 23,000 clones, less than 85% of them seen just once. The antigens for these receptors are not known. Unexposed donor CD4+ T cells date from about 2011-2018, before the COVID-19 pandemic. Isolation of CD4+ T cells took place after less than 13 days in culture. The source material was CD4+ T cells from PBMCs, cultured in vitro. These receptor sequences come from a human donor in good health.

The V and J genes are TRBV30 and TRBJ1-3; D not certain. This CDR3 contains 14 residues. Trimming stripped 5 bases from V and 1 base from J, with 12 bases between. Germline V gene lookup returns CDR1 GTSNPN and CDR2 SVGIG (reference sequence). The CDR3 is CAWERRRSGNTIYF. The CDR3 DNA is TGTGCCTGGGAGAGACGCCGATCTGGAAACACCATATATTTT.

This sequence joins TRBV28 and TRBJ2-1, with D maybe TRBD2 (5 bases). From germline, CDR1 is MDHEN and CDR2 SYDVKM. The CDR3 length is 12 residues. The ends were cut back, 8 bases at V and 0 bases at J, with 5 bases in the middle. The DNA of the CDR3 is TGTGCCAGCGGGAGCTCCTACAATGAGCAGTTCTTC. This sequence encodes CASGSSYNEQFF.

The chain employs TRBV4-2 and TRBJ2-5; tentatively, D is TRBD1 (5 bases). Trimming stripped 3 bases from V and 5 bases from J, with 19 bases between. Germline V gives CDR1 LGHNA, CDR2 YNFKEQ. The CDR3 is 16 amino acids. Here the CDR3 DNA reads TGTGCCAGCAGCCAGGCCGACAGTCCACCCAGGGAGACCCAGTACTTC. Translation: CASSQADSPPRETQYF.

The gene calls are TRBV18 and TRBJ1-2, with D maybe TRBD1 (6 bases). Germline V gene sequence: CDR1 KGHSH, CDR2 LQKENI. V shed 6 bases and J shed 3 bases, with 8 bases lying between them. CDR3 size: 12 residues. In DNA form, the CDR3 reads TGTGCCAGCTCCCCAGGGGACTATGGCTACACCTTC. Residues: CASSPGDYGYTF.

The chain employs TRBV5-8 and TRBJ2-3; a possible D gene is TRBD2 (5 bases). Deletions cut 2 bases from V and 3 bases from J, with 13 bases between. The germline V gene has CDR1 SGHTS and CDR2 YDEGEE. CDR3 length: 15 amino acids. The DNA for the CDR3 is TGTGCCAGCAGCTTTCTCCGGGGTGAGACAGATACGCAGTATTTT. This translates into CASSFLRGETDTQYF.

This clone appeared a single time. The chain recombines TRBV19 with TRBJ1-4, with D possibly TRBD1 on 5 matching bases. V shed 1 base and J shed 7 bases, with 13 bases lying between them. The CDR3 sequence is 15 residues long. Germline assignment: CDR1 LNHDA and CDR2 SQIVND (reference sequence). This chain's CDR3 is CASSIVAQGSEKLFF. CDR3 nucleotides: TGTGCCAGTAGTATAGTCGCTCAGGGAAGTGAAAAACTGTTTTTT.

CDR3 loop: CASSSIRQANEKLFF. The CDR3 DNA reads TGTGCCAGCAGCTCGATTAGACAGGCTAATGAAAAACTGTTTTTT. The chain is built from TRBV7-9 and TRBJ1-4; weak D call: TRBD1 (6 bases). Trimming stripped 4 bases from V and 3 bases from J, with 12 bases between. The CDR3 loop spans 15 amino acids. Germline V gene data show CDR1 as SEHNR and CDR2 as FQNEAQ (reference sequence).

The chain is built from TRBV7-7 and TRBJ1-1; D is undetermined. Trimming took off 3 bases at V and 1 base at J, with 6 bases between the two ends. CDR1 and CDR2 from the germline V gene are SSHAT and FNYEAQ (reference sequence). The CDR3 has 13 amino acids. DNA for the CDR3: TGTGCCAGCAGCTTCAGTGAGAACACTGAAGCTTTCTTT. Amino acids: CASSFSENTEAFF.

This sequence joins TRBV28 and TRBJ1-2; D is undetermined. Trimming removed 2 bases at V and 4 bases at J, with 8 bases between. The germline V gene has CDR1 MDHEN and CDR2 SYDVKM. The length of the CDR3 is 13 residues. DNA for the CDR3: TGTGCCAGCAGTTTAGCGGCCGCCTATGGCTACACCTTC. As protein: CASSLAAAYGYTF.

The chain joins TRBV27 to TRBJ1-6; 9 bases agree with TRBD1. With V trimmed by 2 bases and J by 6 bases, 5 bases remained unmatched. The CDR3 length is 16 residues. Looked up from germline, CDR1 is MNHEY and CDR2 is SMNVEV (reference sequence). The CDR3 coding sequence is TGTGCCAGCAGTTTAATGGGGACAGGGTCTAATTCACCCCTCCACTTT. It is translated as CASSLMGTGSNSPLHF.

This clone has more than one count but fewer than ten. This chain connects TRBV10-3 to TRBJ1-3, with D possibly matching TRBD1 (5 bases). Germline CDR1 and CDR2: ENHRY and SYGVKD. The CDR3 consists of 14 residues. The V end was cut by 5 bases, the J end by 4 bases, with 12 bases between. This CDR3 is CAISLGQQGNTIYF. CDR3 DNA: TGTGCCATCAGTTTGGGGCAGCAGGGAAACACCATATATTTT.

The chain employs TRBV10-3 and TRBJ2-3; TRBD2 is a possible D gene (10 bases). The germline CDR1 and CDR2 sequences are ENHRY and SYGVKD. Trimming took off 10 bases at V and 8 bases at J, with 19 bases between the two ends. This CDR3 contains 13 residues. CDR3 residues: CATIAGGQGTQYF. Written as DNA, the CDR3 is TGTGCCACTATAGCGGGGGGACAGGGTACGCAGTATTTT.

The chain joins TRBV7-9 to TRBJ1-2, with D perhaps TRBD1 (6 bases). Trimming took off 1 base at V and 5 bases at J, with 11 bases between the two ends. This CDR3 is 14 amino acids long. Germline CDR1 and CDR2: SEHNR and FQNEAQ (reference sequence). CDR3 region: CASSLGRGEYGYTF. The CDR3, as DNA: TGTGCCAGCAGCTTAGGGAGGGGGGAATATGGCTACACCTTC.

The chain is built from TRBV12-5 and TRBJ2-1; no definite D call. Germline V lookup: CDR1 LGHNT, CDR2 FRNRAP. This CDR3 is 15 amino acids long. V lost 3 bases to trimming and J lost 0 bases, with 9 bases between them. The chain's CDR3 is CASGFDGLSYNEQFF. Here the CDR3 DNA reads TGTGCTAGTGGTTTCGACGGTCTCTCCTACAATGAGCAGTTCTTC.

This clone was picked up a small number of times. The rearrangement joins TRBV7-3 to TRBJ2-1, with TRBD2 identical over 8 bases. Germline V gives CDR1 SGHTA, CDR2 FQGTGA. V lost 2 bases to trimming and J lost 4 bases; unmatched junction nucleotides: 4. CDR3 length equals 15 residues. The CDR3 coding sequence is TGTGCCAGCAGCTTACAAGCGGGAGAGTACAATGAGCAGTTCTTC. Encoded protein: CASSLQAGEYNEQFF.

This rearrangement joins TRBV30 to TRBJ1-4; D is uncertain. Germline CDR1 reads GTSNPN; CDR2 reads SVGIG (reference sequence). V was cut by 0 bases and J by 8 bases, with 4 bases left in between. The CDR3 extends over 11 amino acids. The CDR3 here is CAWSVREKLFF. The CDR3 DNA is TGTGCCTGGAGTGTAAGGGAAAAACTGTTTTTT.

The chain joins TRBV25-1 to TRBJ2-2; D not resolved. CDR1 and CDR2 from the germline V gene are MGHDK and SYGVNS. This CDR3 comprises 16 residues. Trimming took 3 bases from V and 2 from J, leaving 13 bases between them. CDR3 region: CASSESGKGNTGELFF. CDR3 in DNA: TGTGCCAGCAGTGAGTCCGGAAAGGGCAACACCGGGGAGCTGTTTTTT.

This clone came up a few times. This sequence joins TRBV30 and TRBJ1-3, with 7 bases identical to TRBD1. Trimming at V came to 2 bases and at J to 0 bases, leaving 4 bases not matched to a gene. CDR3 length: 15 residues. Germline lookup yields CDR1 GTSNPN and CDR2 SVGIG (reference sequence). CDR3 sequence reads: CAWSPGDSSGNTIYF. The CDR3 DNA reads TGTGCCTGGAGTCCGGGGGACAGCTCTGGAAACACCATATATTTT. Filled out from reference TRBV30 and TRBJ1-3, the complete variable domain reads SQTIHQWPATLVQPVGSPLSLECTVEGTSNPNLYWYRQAAGRGLQLLFYSVGIGQISSEVPQNLSASRPQDRQFILSSKKLLLSDSGFYLCAWSPGDSSGNTIYFGEGSWLTVV.

V usage is TRBV7-3 and J usage is TRBJ2-7; weak D call: TRBD1 (6 bases). The V end lost 2 bases, the J end lost 6 bases, and 11 bases lay between the germline ends. The CDR3 totals 13 residues. The V gene's germline CDR1 is SGHTA and CDR2 FQGTGA. DNA for the CDR3: TGTGCCAGCAGCTTATATCACAGGGCCGAGCAGTACTTC. Protein: CASSLYHRAEQYF.

V and J are TRBV27 and TRBJ1-2; no reliable D call. Germline CDR1 is MNHEY and CDR2 is SMNVEV (reference sequence). The CDR3 is made up of 15 amino acids. V lost 2 bases and J lost 3, with 13 bases in between. The CDR3 nucleotides are TGTGCCAGCAGTTTAGGAGGGAACAGTTACTATGGCTACACCTTC. This translates into CASSLGGNSYYGYTF.

This rearrangement joins TRBV2 to TRBJ2-2; TRBD2 might be the D (8 bases). V lost 6 bases to trimming and J lost 3 bases, with 17 bases between them. The CDR3 is 16 amino acids. The germline V gene encodes CDR1 SNHLY and CDR2 FYNNEI. In DNA form, the CDR3 reads TGTGCCAGCAGCCTACAGGGGACTAGTTACACCGGGGAGCTGTTTTTT. Its translation is CASSLQGTSYTGELFF.

V gene TRBV6-4 combines with J gene TRBJ2-1; 8 positions agree with TRBD2. The germline V gene has CDR1 MRHNA and CDR2 SNTAGT. This CDR3 has 13 residues. The junction had 6 bases not matched to a gene; V was cut back by 5 bases and J by 9 bases. The CDR3 loop is CASSQGREGEQFF. The CDR3 DNA is TGTGCCAGCAGTCAAGGTCGGGAGGGTGAGCAGTTCTTC.

CDR3 sequence reads: CASSGGLAGGGQETQYF. In nucleotides, the CDR3 is TGCGCCAGCAGCGGGGGACTAGCGGGAGGGGGTCAAGAGACCCAGTACTTC. The V call is TRBV5-1, the J call TRBJ2-5, with TRBD2 matching 16 bases. Looked up from germline, CDR1 is SGHRS and CDR2 is YFSETQ. Losses at the gene ends were 4 bases for V and 2 bases for J; bases not matched to a gene: 5. CDR3 length equals 17 residues.

The CDR3 DNA reads TGTGCCAGCAGCTTACTAGCGGGCACAGATACGCAGTATTTT. Amino acids: CASSLLAGTDTQYF. The V call is TRBV7-2, the J call TRBJ2-3, with 7 bases identical to TRBD2. Germline V gene lookup returns CDR1 SGHTA and CDR2 FQGNSA. V gave up 2 bases and J gave up 1 base; unmatched junction bases: 0. This CDR3 contains 14 residues.

The chain has TRBV5-6 and TRBJ2-3; 14 bases are shared with TRBD2. The germline V gene has CDR1 SGHDT and CDR2 YYEEEE. Trimming at V came to 5 bases and at J to 4 bases, leaving 3 bases not matched to a gene. The CDR3 loop spans 15 amino acids. The CDR3 here is CASRGLAGAADTQYF. CDR3 nucleotides: TGTGCCAGCAGGGGACTAGCGGGAGCCGCAGATACGCAGTATTTT.

This clone was detected a few times. The genes are TRBV5-5 and TRBJ2-7; D remains ambiguous. Trimming cost V 0 bases and J 0 bases, with 7 bases left between them. Germline-derived CDR1 and CDR2 are SGHKS and YYEKEE (reference sequence). The CDR3 contains 14 residues. CDR3 region: CASSLAGGSYEQYF. CDR3 nucleotide sequence: TGTGCCAGCAGCTTGGCCGGCGGCTCCTACGAGCAGTACTTC.

The V call is TRBV6-6, the J call TRBJ1-3, with D perhaps TRBD1 (6 bases). Germline V gene data show CDR1 as MNHNY and CDR2 as SVGAGI (reference sequence). V was trimmed by 0 bases and J by 4 bases, leaving 10 bases between them. CDR3 length: 15 amino acids. CDR3 sequence reads: CASSYSGGGGNTIYF. CDR3 in DNA: TGTGCCAGCAGTTACTCCGGGGGGGGCGGAAACACCATATATTTT.

The chain couples TRBV19 to TRBJ1-1; 11 bases agree with TRBD1. Trimming cost V 1 base and J 4 bases; bases outside gene matches: 8. The CDR3 spans 17 residues. The germline gives CDR1 LNHDA, CDR2 SQIVND (reference sequence). The CDR3 region is CASSIARTGGASTEAFF. The CDR3 coding sequence is TGTGCCAGTAGTATAGCCCGGACAGGGGGCGCTTCCACTGAAGCTTTCTTT.

This clone was picked up one time. The chain carries TRBV30 and TRBJ1-6; a weak D match, TRBD1 (5 bases). Germline values: CDR1 GTSNPN, CDR2 SVGIG (reference sequence). The ends were cut back, 0 bases at V and 14 bases at J, with 20 bases in the middle. CDR3 length: 15 amino acids. This CDR3 reads CAWSVITGTLLSLHF. The DNA for the CDR3 is TGTGCCTGGAGTGTAATCACCGGGACCCTTCTATCCCTCCACTTT.

The chain links TRBV29-1 to TRBJ1-1; D gene ambiguous. The germline V gene has CDR1 SQVTM and CDR2 ANQGSEA. The CDR3 loop spans 14 amino acids. Trimming took off 3 bases at V and 1 base at J, with 12 bases between the two ends. CDR3 residues: CSVESAEPNTEAFF. DNA of the CDR3: TGCAGCGTTGAGTCTGCAGAGCCGAACACTGAAGCTTTCTTT. Based on the CDR3 plus reference TRBV29-1 and TRBJ1-1, the full variable domain is SAVISQKPSRDICQRGTSLTIQCQVDSQVTMMFWYRQQPGQSLTLIATANQGSEATYESGFVIDKFPISRPNLTFSTLTVSNMSPEDSSIYLCSVESAEPNTEAFFGQGTRLTVV.